Below are 29 T cell receptor beta chains sequenced from a single sample in a study of blood T cell repertoires in COVID-19. The assay was immunoSEQ multiplex PCR, and TCRdb's table has in-frame clones only and misses some. The sample has under 250,000 clones, approximately 88% seen once. Sequences were obtained from PBMCs or T cells enriched from blood (not recorded which). The receptor source for this set is a woman in her thirties or forties who had been exposed to COVID-19.

The J gene is TRBJ1-5, the V gene TRBV24-1, with D perhaps matching TRBD1 (5 bases). The CDR3 length is 12 residues. Trimming stripped 0 bases from V and 11 bases from J, with 7 bases between. Looked up from germline, CDR1 is KGHDR and CDR2 is SFDVKD. This chain's CDR3 is CATSDLQGTQHF. The DNA for the CDR3 is TGTGCCACCAGTGATTTGCAGGGAACCCAGCATTTT.

This chain connects TRBV30 to TRBJ2-1, with 16 nucleotides matching TRBD2. This CDR3 is 17 amino acids long. V was clipped by 3 bases and J by 3 bases; unmatched bases: 5. From germline, CDR1 is GTSNPN and CDR2 SVGIG (reference sequence). CDR3 DNA sequence: TGTGCCTGGAGAGCCGGGACTAGCGGGGGGGACTACAATGAGCAGTTCTTC. This codes for CAWRAGTSGGDYNEQFF.

V and J are TRBV27 and TRBJ1-6; D is uncertain. The CDR3 extends over 13 amino acids. V lost 1 base and J lost 7, with 5 bases in between. Germline CDR1 MNHEY, CDR2 SMNVEV (reference sequence). The CDR3 DNA reads TGTGCCAGCAGTTTATACATAAATTCACCCCTCCACTTT. Translated: CASSLYINSPLHF.

The V call is TRBV6-5, the J call TRBJ1-6; 8 bases agree with TRBD1. This CDR3 region has 14 residues. Germline values: CDR1 MNHEY, CDR2 SVGAGI. V was clipped by 6 bases and J by 10 bases; unmatched bases: 8. The DNA for the CDR3 is TGTGCCAGCAGACCGACAGGGGAGGGCTCACCCCTCCACTTT. Amino acids: CASRPTGEGSPLHF.

V is TRBV4-3 and J is TRBJ2-5, with D perhaps TRBD2 (6 bases). The germline V gene encodes CDR1 LGHNA and CDR2 YSLEER. CDR3 size: 14 residues. V lost 4 bases, J lost 7 bases, and 16 bases lay in between. CDR3 in amino acids: CASSRGRGDGTQYF. The CDR3 DNA sequence: TGCGCCAGCAGCCGGGGTCGCGGGGATGGGACCCAGTACTTC.

This clone was seen only once. The rearrangement joins TRBV9 to TRBJ1-2; no firm D call. CDR3 size: 14 residues. CDR1 and CDR2 from the germline V gene are SGDLS and YYNGEE. V lost 3 bases and J 6 bases, leaving 15 bases between the germline ends. CDR3 nucleotide sequence: TGTGCCAGCAGCGACGGACGGGATGGAGATGGCTACACCTTC. Its translation: CASSDGRDGDGYTF.

The J gene is TRBJ2-1, the V gene TRBV18; D perhaps matches TRBD2 (5 bases). The CDR3 has 15 residues. Germline V lookup: CDR1 KGHSH, CDR2 LQKENI. Trimming stripped 4 bases from V and 2 bases from J, with 12 bases between. The CDR3 spells CASSQLSGAYNEQFF. The DNA of the CDR3 is TGTGCCAGCTCACAACTTTCCGGGGCCTACAATGAGCAGTTCTTC.

The V gene is TRBV21-1, the J gene TRBJ1-4. TRBV21-1 is recorded as a pseudogene. This CDR3 has 16 amino acids. The CDR3 region has the DNA TGTGCCAGCCCTCCAGGTGGGCGGGCGCCAAATGAAAAACTGTTTTTT. Its protein product is CASPPGGRAPNEKLFF.

J is TRBJ1-4 and V is TRBV7-8; D call uncertain. V lost 0 bases, J lost 0 bases, and 5 bases lay in between. CDR3 length: 15 residues. CDR1 SGHVS and CDR2 FQNEAQ come from the germline V gene. This chain's CDR3 is CASSLAPATNEKLFF. Written as DNA, the CDR3 is TGTGCCAGCAGCTTAGCGCCAGCAACTAATGAAAAACTGTTTTTT.

As concerns this clone: The junction and the germline gene differ at one end; a read error may be behind it. The CDR3: CASSEAKGQVPF. In DNA form, the CDR3 reads TGTGCCAGCAGTGAAGCGAAAGGACAGGTGCCCTTC. J is TRBJ1-2 and V is TRBV6-1, with 7 bases aligning to TRBD1. Germline loops: CDR1 MNHNS, CDR2 SASEGT. The length of the CDR3 is 12 residues.

This clone was counted once. The chain has TRBV7-2 and TRBJ1-5, with 9 bases aligning to TRBD1. The CDR3 spans 14 residues. After removal of 5 bases from V and 8 bases from J, the junction contained 7 bases not matched to a gene. Germline loops: CDR1 SGHTA, CDR2 FQGNSA. CDR3 sequence reads: CASSPWDRVEPQHF. As DNA, the CDR3 is TGTGCCAGCAGCCCTTGGGACAGGGTTGAGCCCCAGCATTTT.

The chain uses TRBV10-3 and TRBJ2-3; D not certain. V lost 4 bases and J 3 bases, leaving 11 bases between the germline ends. Germline V CDR1 and CDR2: ENHRY, SYGVKD. The CDR3 runs to 14 residues. CDR3 protein: CAISVGQITDTQYF. CDR3 DNA: TGTGCCATCAGTGTTGGGCAGATAACAGATACGCAGTATTTT.

This chain uses TRBV19 with TRBJ2-3; tentative D call: TRBD1 (5 bases). CDR1 and CDR2 (germline): LNHDA, SQIVND (reference sequence). The CDR3 is made up of 12 amino acids. V lost 2 bases to trimming and J lost 5 bases, with 5 bases between them. This chain's CDR3 is CASSIQGDTQYF. Here the CDR3 DNA reads TGTGCCAGTAGTATACAGGGAGATACGCAGTATTTT.

The chain is built from TRBV7-9 and TRBJ1-1; TRBD1 matches 8 bases. V was clipped by 8 bases and J by 6 bases; unmatched bases: 8. The CDR3 is 13 amino acids. CDR1 SEHNR and CDR2 FQNEAQ come from the germline V gene (reference sequence). CDR3: CASAQGGRAEAFF. The DNA for the CDR3 is TGTGCCAGCGCACAGGGGGGGAGGGCTGAAGCTTTCTTT.

This chain links TRBV18 with TRBJ1-1, with 9 bases fitting TRBD1. Per the germline V gene, CDR1 is KGHSH and CDR2 is LQKENI. The CDR3 covers 13 residues. V gave up 6 bases and J gave up 4 bases; unmatched junction bases: 3. This CDR3 reads CASSRDRATEAFF. For the CDR3, the DNA is TGTGCCAGCTCCCGGGACAGGGCCACTGAAGCTTTCTTT.

The chain carries TRBV28 and TRBJ1-2; D is unclear. The germline V gene encodes CDR1 MDHEN and CDR2 SYDVKM. Deletions cut 4 bases from V and 4 bases from J, with 7 bases between. The CDR3 is 12 residues long. The CDR3 nucleotides read TGTGCCAGCAGTTCCCCTTCCTATGGCTACACCTTC. Protein sequence: CASSSPSYGYTF.

This clone was seen just once. The chain uses TRBV28 and TRBJ2-3; 8 nucleotides match TRBD2. Losses at the gene ends were 6 bases for V and 5 bases for J; bases not matched to a gene: 10. There are 15 residues in the CDR3. Germline CDR1 is MDHEN and CDR2 is SYDVKM. The CDR3, as DNA: TGTGCCAGCAGGACCCTGGGACTAGGACGAGATACGCAGTATTTT. Translation gives CASRTLGLGRDTQYF.

This chain links TRBV25-1 with TRBJ1-6, with D tentatively TRBD1 (6 bases). Germline V gene data show CDR1 as MGHDK and CDR2 as SYGVNS. V shed 3 bases and J shed 6 bases, with 12 bases lying between them. CDR3 size: 15 residues. The CDR3 protein is CASSDRGNRNSPLHF. The DNA for the CDR3 is TGTGCCAGCAGTGACAGGGGAAATCGTAATTCACCCCTCCACTTT.

The rearrangement joins TRBV6-5 to TRBJ1-2, with D maybe TRBD1 (5 bases). This CDR3 spans 14 amino acids. The germline CDR1 and CDR2 sequences are MNHEY and SVGAGI. The V end was cut by 5 bases, the J end by 8 bases, with 18 bases between. CDR3 sequence: CASSNRQLGSGYTF. The CDR3 nucleotides read TGTGCCAGCAGTAACAGGCAACTCGGAAGCGGCTACACCTTC.

This chain joins TRBV18 and TRBJ1-4, with D possibly TRBD1 on 6 matching bases. CDR3 length: 12 residues. Trimming took 2 bases from V and 12 from J, leaving 10 bases between them. CDR1 is KGHSH, CDR2 LQKENI, per germline. The CDR3 DNA sequence: TGTGCCAGCTCACCAGGGGGCCGGGAACTGTTTTTT. Its translation is CASSPGGRELFF.

This chain joins TRBV10-3 and TRBJ1-2; the match to TRBD1 covers 12 bases. After removal of 5 bases from V and 7 bases from J, the junction contained 5 bases not matched to a gene. Germline V gives CDR1 ENHRY, CDR2 SYGVKD. CDR3 length: 14 residues. The CDR3 is CAISMGQGAAGYTF. For the CDR3, the DNA is TGTGCCATCAGTATGGGACAGGGGGCGGCTGGCTACACCTTC.

The chain carries TRBV7-9 and TRBJ2-7, with TRBD2 as a possible D gene (6 bases). CDR1 is SEHNR and CDR2 is FQNEAQ in the germline V gene (reference sequence). The length of the CDR3 is 13 residues. V was trimmed by 5 bases and J by 2 bases, leaving 10 bases between them. The CDR3 DNA reads TGTGCCAGCAGCCCGACTAGTGCCTACGAGCAGTACTTC. Protein sequence: CASSPTSAYEQYF.

The CDR3 sequence: CASSSHSGSPYNEQFF. In nucleotides, the CDR3 is TGTGCCAGCAGTTCACATAGCGGGAGCCCTTACAATGAGCAGTTCTTC. V usage is TRBV28 and J usage is TRBJ2-1, with 9 positions matching TRBD2. The CDR3 covers 16 residues. Germline V gene lookup returns CDR1 MDHEN and CDR2 SYDVKM. The J segment lost 4 bases and the V segment lost 4 bases, leaving 8 bases of the junction unmatched.

The CDR3, as DNA: TGTGCCACCAGCAGAGAAGGGCTAGCGGAATCTCTCACCGGGGAGCTGTTTTTT. This sequence encodes CATSREGLAESLTGELFF. The J gene is TRBJ2-2, the V gene TRBV15; 7 bases map to TRBD2. The J segment lost 4 bases and the V segment lost 0 bases, leaving 11 bases of the junction unmatched. This CDR3 region has 18 residues. Germline CDR1 and CDR2: LNHNV and YYDKDF (reference sequence).

This clone was seen only once. This chain links TRBV2 with TRBJ1-4, with D possibly being TRBD1 (5 bases). Germline V CDR1 and CDR2: SNHLY, FYNNEI. Trimming cost V 8 bases and J 8 bases, with 12 bases left between them. This CDR3 contains 12 residues. CDR3 in amino acids: CASGGGAEKLFF. The CDR3, as DNA: TGTGCCAGCGGGGGAGGAGCGGAAAAACTGTTTTTT. Based on the CDR3 plus reference TRBV2 and TRBJ1-4, the full variable domain is EPEVTQTPSHQVTQMGQEVILRCVPISNHLYFYWYRQILGQKVEFLVSFYNNEISEKSEIFDDQFSVERPDGSNFTLKIRSTKLEDSAMYFCASGGGAEKLFFGSGTQLSVL.

CDR3 nucleotides: TGTGCCAGCAGTAACGGACAGGGCCATCAGCCCCAGCATTTT. It is translated as CASSNGQGHQPQHF. The chain has TRBV27 and TRBJ1-5, with 8 bases that match TRBD1. The CDR3 has 14 amino acids. Unmatched junction bases numbered 5, after V lost 5 bases and J lost 5 bases. Germline values: CDR1 MNHEY, CDR2 SMNVEV (reference sequence).

The chain carries TRBV5-1 and TRBJ1-2; D not resolved. The CDR3 runs to 15 residues. Germline V lookup: CDR1 SGHRS, CDR2 YFSETQ. The V end lost 3 bases, the J end lost 0 bases, and 12 bases lay between the germline ends. The CDR3, as DNA: TGCGCCAGCAGCTCGGGAAGAAACGCTAACTATGGCTACACCTTC. Its translation is CASSSGRNANYGYTF.

This sequence joins TRBV29-1 and TRBJ1-2, with D perhaps TRBD1 (6 bases). V was clipped by 2 bases and J by 11 bases, with 12 bases between them. There are 11 residues in the CDR3. Germline V lookup: CDR1 SQVTM, CDR2 ANQGSEA. This CDR3 reads CSVEFRGGYTF. Written as DNA, the CDR3 is TGCAGCGTTGAATTTAGGGGGGGTTACACCTTC.

The chain combines TRBV13 with TRBJ1-2; TRBD1 matches at 7 bases. V lost 1 base and J lost 3; bases outside the gene matches: 8. The length of the CDR3 is 16 residues. Germline V CDR1 and CDR2: PRHDT, FYEKMQ (reference sequence). The CDR3 here is CASSLVPGTAHYGYTF. Written as DNA, the CDR3 is TGTGCCAGCAGCTTAGTTCCCGGGACAGCTCACTATGGCTACACCTTC. Full variable domain (rest looked up from reference TRBV13 and TRBJ1-2): AAGVIQSPRHLIKEKRETATLKCYPIPRHDTVYWYQQGPGQDPQFLISFYEKMQSDKGSIPDRFSAQQFSDYHSELNMSSLELGDSALYFCASSLVPGTAHYGYTFGSGTRLTVV.